This entry is about one T cell receptor beta chain. The data stem from a study of blood T cell repertoires in COVID-19. Whole-study context: Some COVID-19 samples were acute and others convalescent; all came from the United States, Italy and Spain. PBMCs, B-cell-depleted T cells, or T cells were the source of the cDNA or gDNA that made up the material.

The authors' processing: Reference gene primer amplification yielded estimated nucleated cell counts. Produced via immunoSEQ multiplex PCR; TCRdb's table is partial and in-frame only. That table supplies the V and J calls and clone size; D and trimming were determined from the DNA. The sample yields over 100,000 clones, roughly 84% seen once. Looked up from germline, CDR1 is SGHAT and CDR2 is FQNNGV. The CDR3 is made up of 14 amino acids. V was pared by 2 bases and J by 1 base, with 8 bases between. The chain has TRBV11-2 and TRBJ1-1; D unclear. The specimen sequenced was peripheral blood. The TCR comes from a woman of 80 years or more with active or convalescent COVID-19. The CDR3 loop is CASSLIPENTEAFF. CDR3 DNA sequence: TGTGCCAGCAGCTTAATTCCAGAGAACACTGAAGCTTTCTTT.